These 21 T cell receptor beta chains originate from one sample sequenced in a study of blood T cell repertoires in COVID-19. Some clones are missing from TCRdb's copy, which holds only in-frame ones; the method was immunoSEQ multiplex PCR. The repertoire holds under 500,000 clones, with roughly 90% as singletons. Sequenced: peripheral blood. These receptors came from a woman aged 25 to 45 with acute or convalescent COVID-19.

The chain carries TRBV21-1 and TRBJ1-1; no check of the table's D call, TRBD1, against the DNA was made. TRBV21-1 is reported as a pseudogene. The CDR3 consists of 18 residues. CDR3 bases: TGTGCCAGCAGCAAAGCGCGGACAAGCAAAGCCCTGAACACTGAAGCTTTCTTT. It translates to CASSKARTSKALNTEAFF.

The chain carries TRBV5-1 and TRBJ2-3, with 12 bases that match TRBD2. The ends lost 1 base at V and 4 bases at J; junction bases unmatched: 1. This CDR3 comprises 15 residues. The germline V gene encodes CDR1 SGHRS and CDR2 YFSETQ. The CDR3 reads CASSLTSGGPDTQYF. CDR3 nucleotide sequence: TGCGCCAGCAGCTTGACTAGCGGGGGGCCAGATACGCAGTATTTT.

This sequence joins TRBV6-5 and TRBJ1-2, with D possibly TRBD1 on 6 matching bases. Trimming pared 6 bases from V and 0 bases from J, leaving 11 bases between. The CDR3 contains 14 residues. In germline, CDR1 is MNHEY, CDR2 SVGAGI. The CDR3 DNA follows: TGTGCCAGCAGGCGACAGGCGACTAACTATGGCTACACCTTC. Its protein is CASRRQATNYGYTF.

The CDR3 is CASSVRQGGYEQYF. The CDR3 nucleotides read TGTGCCAGCAGTGTAAGACAGGGGGGGTACGAGCAGTACTTC. The V gene is TRBV2, the J gene TRBJ2-7, with 9 bases identical to TRBD1. The CDR3 runs to 14 residues. Trimming at V came to 4 bases and at J to 4 bases, leaving 5 bases not matched to a gene. The germline V gene encodes CDR1 SNHLY and CDR2 FYNNEI.

The CDR3, as DNA: TGTGCCAGCAGCTTGGGTTTGGGGGGCCAAGAGACCCAGTACTTC. Translation: CASSLGLGGQETQYF. J is TRBJ2-5 and V is TRBV5-6; D may be TRBD2 (6 bases). Germline V CDR1 and CDR2: SGHDT, YYEEEE. The CDR3 length is 15 residues. V lost 0 bases to trimming and J lost 1 base, with 10 bases between them.

The chain is built from TRBV10-3 and TRBJ2-5, with 9 positions matching TRBD2. J lost 6 bases, V lost 2 bases, and 4 bases had no gene match. Germline-derived CDR1 and CDR2 are ENHRY and SYGVKD. The CDR3 is 14 amino acids. This CDR3 reads CAISEKGLAKTQYF. In DNA, the CDR3 is TGTGCCATCAGTGAGAAGGGACTAGCAAAGACCCAGTACTTC.

The chain employs TRBV5-1 and TRBJ2-2; TRBD2 aligns across 13 bases. There are 16 residues in the CDR3. Trimming cost V 4 bases and J 4 bases; bases outside gene matches: 4. Germline V gene sequence: CDR1 SGHRS, CDR2 YFSETQ. The CDR3 is CASSLGTSGATGELFF. CDR3 coding DNA: TGCGCCAGCAGCCTAGGGACTAGCGGGGCCACCGGGGAGCTGTTTTTT.

Written as DNA, the CDR3 is TGTGCCAGCAGCTTAGGCAGGGGCGCTGGGGCCAACGTCCTGACTTTC. It encodes CASSLGRGAGANVLTF. The chain links TRBV7-3 to TRBJ2-6, with TRBD1 as a possible D gene (6 bases). Germline V gives CDR1 SGHTA, CDR2 FQGTGA. Trimming removed 2 bases from V and 2 bases from J, with 10 bases in between. There are 16 residues in the CDR3. Supplemented by reference TRBV7-3 and TRBJ2-6, the full variable domain reads GAGVSQTPSNKVTEKGKYVELRCDPISGHTALYWYRQSLGQGPEFLIYFQGTGAADDSGLPNDRFFAVRPEGSVSTLKIQRTERGDSAVYLCASSLGRGAGANVLTFGAGSRLTVL.

The V and J genes are TRBV30 and TRBJ1-1; D perhaps matches TRBD1 (6 bases). The V gene's germline CDR1 is GTSNPN and CDR2 SVGIG (reference sequence). The CDR3 is made up of 13 amino acids. Trimming removed 4 bases at V and 1 base at J, with 10 bases between. In DNA form, the CDR3 reads TGTGCCTGGAATCCAGGGGAGAACACTGAAGCTTTCTTT. It encodes CAWNPGENTEAFF. Full variable domain (outside the CDR3, taken from reference TRBV30 and TRBJ1-1): SQTIHQWPATLVQPVGSPLSLECTVEGTSNPNLYWYRQAAGRGLQLLFYSVGIGQISSEVPQNLSASRPQDRQFILSSKKLLLSDSGFYLCAWNPGENTEAFFGQGTRLTVV.

The V call is TRBV5-5, the J call TRBJ2-2, with no clear D. The CDR3 sequence is 15 residues long. Germline values: CDR1 SGHKS, CDR2 YYEKEE (reference sequence). The V end lost 0 bases, the J end lost 7 bases, and 13 bases lay between the germline ends. The CDR3 region is CASSLDLALRGELFF. In nucleotides, the CDR3 is TGTGCCAGCAGCTTGGACCTTGCTTTGCGCGGGGAGCTGTTTTTT.

J is TRBJ1-6 and V is TRBV7-8; no definite D call. Trimming left V 4 bases short and J 5 bases short, with 15 bases between. From germline, CDR1 is SGHVS and CDR2 FQNEAQ. The CDR3 is made up of 16 amino acids. This CDR3 reads CASSSAPTSHNSPLHF. DNA for the CDR3: TGTGCCAGCAGCTCCGCCCCTACTTCCCATAATTCACCCCTCCACTTT. Complete variable domain (other parts from reference TRBV7-8 and TRBJ1-6): GAGVSQSPRYKVAKRGQDVALRCDPISGHVSLFWYQQALGQGPEFLTYFQNEAQLDKSGLPSDRFFAERPEGSVSTLKIQRTQQEDSAVYLCASSSAPTSHNSPLHFGNGTRLTVT.

The chain uses TRBV5-1 and TRBJ1-2; TRBD1 matches at 7 bases. Germline V gene lookup returns CDR1 SGHRS and CDR2 YFSETQ. CDR3 size: 16 residues. After removal of 4 bases from V and 2 bases from J, the junction contained 11 bases not matched to a gene. The CDR3 nucleotides are TGCGCCAGCAGCAAAGAAAGGACAGGACCAAACTATGGCTACACCTTC. As protein: CASSKERTGPNYGYTF. Combining the CDR3 with reference TRBV5-1 and TRBJ1-2 gives the whole variable domain KAGVTQTPRYLIKTRGQQVTLSCSPISGHRSVSWYQQTPGQGLQFLFEYFSETQRNKGNFPGRFSGRQFSNSRSEMNVSTLELGDSALYLCASSKERTGPNYGYTFGSGTRLTVV.

The V and J genes are TRBV27 and TRBJ2-3; 9 bases fit TRBD1. The V segment lost 3 bases and the J segment 6 bases; nucleotides outside the gene matches: 7. CDR1 and CDR2 from the germline V gene are MNHEY and SMNVEV (reference sequence). The CDR3 extends over 15 amino acids. Here the CDR3 reads CASSFFRDRADTQYF. CDR3 coding DNA: TGTGCCAGCAGTTTCTTCCGGGACAGGGCCGATACGCAGTATTTT.

The rearrangement links TRBV14 to TRBJ1-1; TRBD1 is a possible D gene (5 bases). This CDR3 is 15 amino acids long. Trimming removed 0 bases from V and 4 bases from J, with 12 bases in between. Germline V gene lookup returns CDR1 SGHDN and CDR2 FVKESK. CDR3 nucleotides: TGTGCCAGCAGCCAAGATCCTTGGGACTCCACTGAAGCTTTCTTT. It specifies CASSQDPWDSTEAFF.

The chain links TRBV7-8 to TRBJ1-1, with a possible D match to TRBD1 (5 bases). Trimming stripped 6 bases from V and 2 bases from J, with 7 bases between. The CDR3 sequence is 12 residues long. Germline-derived CDR1 and CDR2 are SGHVS and FQNEAQ. CDR3 bases: TGTGCCAGCAGGACAGTTAACACTGAAGCTTTCTTT. Amino acid sequence: CASRTVNTEAFF.

This chain connects TRBV2 to TRBJ2-5; D is perhaps TRBD2 (5 bases). V lost 3 bases and J lost 5, with 28 bases in between. This CDR3 is 19 amino acids long. CDR1 and CDR2 from the germline V gene are SNHLY and FYNNEI. The CDR3 loop reads CASSDWPEGRAGQRETQYF. The CDR3 DNA is TGTGCCAGCAGTGATTGGCCCGAGGGTCGGGCTGGCCAGCGGGAGACCCAGTACTTC.

The gene calls are TRBV28 and TRBJ1-2, with TRBD1 as a possible D gene (6 bases). The CDR3 runs 13 residues. The germline V gene has CDR1 MDHEN and CDR2 SYDVKM. Trimming left V 3 bases short and J 7 bases short, with 12 bases between. The CDR3 loop is CASSFGGAAGYTF. The CDR3 DNA reads as TGTGCCAGCAGTTTCGGGGGGGCGGCTGGCTACACCTTC.

This clone was counted only a few times. The gene calls are TRBV2 and TRBJ2-5; 8 nucleotides match TRBD2. The length of the CDR3 is 14 residues. With 6 bases clipped from V and 4 bases from J, the junction kept 7 bases outside the gene matches. Per the germline V gene, CDR1 is SNHLY and CDR2 is FYNNEI. As DNA, the CDR3 is TGTGCCAGCAGGTACCAGCGGGGGTCAGAGACCCAGTACTTC. The encoded protein is CASRYQRGSETQYF.

This clone was seen more than once but under ten times. The chain recombines TRBV28 with TRBJ2-7; tentatively, D is TRBD2 (6 bases). The CDR3 is 18 residues long. The germline CDR1 and CDR2 sequences are MDHEN and SYDVKM. V lost 5 bases to trimming and J lost 0 bases, with 23 bases between them. Here the CDR3 DNA reads TGTGCCAGCAGTCTGCAAAGGGGAGGACTCAAAGTCTCCTACGAGCAGTACTTC. Translating it yields CASSLQRGGLKVSYEQYF.

The chain links TRBV30 to TRBJ1-1; 7 bases align to TRBD1. Germline loops: CDR1 GTSNPN, CDR2 SVGIG (reference sequence). V trimming: 6 bases; J trimming: 1 base; junction bases outside the gene matches: 11. This CDR3 region has 15 residues. In nucleotides, the CDR3 is TGTGCCTGTGATCGCGACAGGGCGTCGAACACTGAAGCTTTCTTT. Its protein is CACDRDRASNTEAFF.

The V call is TRBV24-1, the J call TRBJ2-3, with D perhaps TRBD1 (6 bases). The V end lost 3 bases, the J end lost 2 bases, and 17 bases lay between the germline ends. CDR3 length equals 17 residues. Germline loops: CDR1 KGHDR, CDR2 SFDVKD. The CDR3 coding sequence is TGTGCCACCAGTGATGGTAACAGGGTCCATCTCACAGATACGCAGTATTTT. It yields the protein CATSDGNRVHLTDTQYF.